The 9 T cell receptor beta chains reported below all come from one sample, sequenced in a study of blood T cell repertoires in COVID-19. Using immunoSEQ multiplex PCR, the repertoire was profiled, and TCRdb retains in-frame clones only, with some absent. The sample yields about 66,000 clones, around 82% seen once. Sequencing was performed on peripheral blood. The source is a man aged 55 to 70 with acute or convalescent COVID-19.

This rearrangement joins TRBV7-9 to TRBJ2-7, with D perhaps matching TRBD1 (6 bases). Trimming took 5 bases from V and 0 from J, leaving 20 bases between them. The CDR3 is made up of 17 amino acids. Germline CDR1 SEHNR, CDR2 FQNEAQ (reference sequence). The CDR3 DNA sequence: TGTGCCAGCAGCCAGGGGATCGGACAGACCCTCTCCTACGAGCAGTACGTC. Encoded protein: CASSQGIGQTLSYEQYV.

The J gene is TRBJ2-2, the V gene TRBV29-1, with 7 bases lining up with TRBD1. Germline V gene lookup returns CDR1 SQVTM and CDR2 ANQGSEA. This CDR3 spans 13 amino acids. After removal of 4 bases from V and 7 bases from J, the junction contained 6 bases not matched to a gene. CDR3 bases: TGCAGCGTTGGAGAGGGGGCTAGCGGGGAGCTGTTTTTT. As protein: CSVGEGASGELFF.

V usage is TRBV6-5 and J usage is TRBJ1-6; 7 bases are shared with TRBD1. CDR1 and CDR2 from the germline V gene are MNHEY and SVGAGI. With V trimmed by 3 bases and J by 8 bases, 7 bases remained unmatched. The CDR3 is 15 residues long. DNA for the CDR3: TGTGCCAGCAGTTATGGACAGGTGGTTGATTCACCCCTCCACTTT. It specifies CASSYGQVVDSPLHF.

The chain carries TRBV12-3 or TRBV12-4 and TRBJ1-2, with 10 bases fitting TRBD1. With 6 bases clipped from V and 8 bases from J, the junction kept 6 bases outside the gene matches. The CDR3 covers 13 residues. The CDR3 region has the DNA TGTGCCAGCAGCCCCGGGACAGGGGTCGGCTACACCTTC. Its protein product is CASSPGTGVGYTF.

This chain joins TRBV5-1 and TRBJ1-6; 7 bases are a match to TRBD1. V lost 3 bases to trimming and J lost 9 bases; unmatched junction nucleotides: 3. This CDR3 is built from 13 residues. From germline, CDR1 is SGHRS and CDR2 YFSETQ. The CDR3 reads CASSSDRVSPLHF. DNA for the CDR3: TGCGCCAGCAGCTCCGACAGGGTTTCACCCCTCCACTTT. Complete variable domain (other parts from reference TRBV5-1 and TRBJ1-6): KAGVTQTPRYLIKTRGQQVTLSCSPISGHRSVSWYQQTPGQGLQFLFEYFSETQRNKGNFPGRFSGRQFSNSRSEMNVSTLELGDSALYLCASSSDRVSPLHFGNGTRLTVT.

This clone was recorded once. The chain employs TRBV7-2 and TRBJ1-2; the D gene is possibly TRBD1 (5 bases). Trimming took 4 bases from V and 4 from J, leaving 13 bases between them. The CDR3 is 14 residues long. Germline lookup yields CDR1 SGHTA and CDR2 FQGNSA. This CDR3 reads CASSSGLNFYGYTF. The CDR3 nucleotides read TGTGCCAGCAGCTCGGGACTGAATTTCTATGGCTACACCTTC.

This chain links TRBV30 with TRBJ2-6; maybe TRBD2 (6 bases). Germline-derived CDR1 and CDR2 are GTSNPN and SVGIG (reference sequence). The CDR3 spans 14 residues. The ends were cut back, 1 base at V and 4 bases at J, with 8 bases in the middle. CDR3 loop: CAWSGDSGANVLTF. CDR3 bases: TGTGCCTGGAGTGGGGACTCCGGGGCCAACGTCCTGACTTTC.

J is TRBJ2-4 and V is TRBV4-3; no clear D. V lost 3 bases and J 4 bases, leaving 7 bases between the germline ends. CDR1 LGHNA and CDR2 YSLEER come from the germline V gene. This CDR3 comprises 13 residues. The CDR3 DNA follows: TGCGCCAGCAGCCAGACACAGAAAAACATTCAGTACTTC. It codes for CASSQTQKNIQYF.

The V and J genes are TRBV18 and TRBJ2-3; 9 bases are a match to TRBD2. CDR3 length: 18 residues. The germline V gene has CDR1 KGHSH and CDR2 LQKENI. Trimming took 3 bases from V and 4 from J; bases not matched to a gene: 14. This chain's CDR3 is CASSPPQVLAGYSDTQYF. The DNA of the CDR3 is TGTGCCAGCTCACCCCCACAGGTTCTAGCGGGGTACTCAGATACGCAGTATTTT.